This T cell receptor beta chain was identified in a study of CD8+ T cells in alopecia areata. Remarks on this clone: Genes here carry mouse names. Read coverage stops 4 residues before the CDR3 terminus; the germline J gene supplies the remainder.

Trimming removed 5 bases at V and 3 bases at J, with 9 bases between. Per germline, CDR1 NSHNY and CDR2 SYGAGN. The CDR3 consists of 12 residues. Cell sorting was performed on pooled cutaneous lymph node cells with CD4, CD8alpha, NKG2D, NKG2ACE and other markers. Reverse transcribed after extraction, RNA yielded cDNA as the sequencing template. Assay: immunoSEQ multiplex PCR; the TCRdb copy retains only in-frame clones and omits some. Observed in the sample are 270,000 or so clones, none of them singletons. This rearrangement joins TRBV13-1 to TRBJ2-7; TRBD2 is a possible D gene (6 bases). Sequencing was carried out using CD4+ T cells sorted from a lymph node. The sequence came from a C3H/HeJ mouse with alopecia areata. The MHC haplotype of this mouse line is H2-k. This CDR3 reads CASSRDYYEQYF. The CDR3 DNA, read in part, is TGTGCCAGCAGCCGGGACTACTAT.